Presented here are 17 T cell receptor beta chains from one specimen sequenced in a study of T cell responses to AZD1222 COVID-19 vaccine. Clones were read by immunoSEQ multiplex PCR, and TCRdb kept only the in-frame ones, dropping some. The table lists 110,000 to 150,000 clones, more than 75% of them singletons. This specimen was peripheral blood, taken 28 days after the second AZD1222 dose. The source of these receptors is an adult who received the AZD1222 COVID-19 vaccine.

The chain employs TRBV7-9 and TRBJ2-3; the D is unclear. In germline, CDR1 is SEHNR, CDR2 FQNEAQ (reference sequence). The CDR3 totals 15 residues. Trimming stripped 3 bases from V and 8 bases from J, with 18 bases between. The CDR3 reads CASSLASPPLGTQYF. The CDR3 coding sequence is TGTGCCAGCAGCTTGGCTTCCCCTCCATTGGGTACGCAGTATTTT.

The V gene is TRBV15, the J gene TRBJ1-3; no clear D. The CDR3 consists of 15 residues. Germline CDR1 and CDR2: LNHNV and YYDKDF (reference sequence). Trimming pared 4 bases from V and 5 bases from J, leaving 15 bases between. This CDR3 is CATSIGSGTRNTIYF. CDR3 DNA: TGTGCCACCAGCATCGGGTCCGGTACGAGAAACACCATATATTTT.

The chain carries TRBV6-5 and TRBJ2-5; possible D gene TRBD2, 6 bases. V gave up 4 bases and J gave up 1 base, with 16 bases separating them. This CDR3 has 16 amino acids. Germline CDR1 reads MNHEY; CDR2 reads SVGAGI. The CDR3 DNA reads as TGTGCCAGCAGTTCATCCCCTTGGCGGGGCCAAGAGACCCAGTACTTC. Amino acid sequence: CASSSSPWRGQETQYF.

The chain carries TRBV7-9 and TRBJ1-2, with TRBD1 as a possible D gene (6 bases). V gave up 1 base and J gave up 7 bases, with 10 bases separating them. CDR1 is SEHNR and CDR2 is FQNEAQ in the germline V gene (reference sequence). The CDR3 has 13 amino acids. The CDR3 is CASSLEGGSGYTF. CDR3 DNA sequence: TGTGCCAGCAGCTTAGAAGGGGGATCTGGCTACACCTTC. The full variable domain, its missing parts supplied by reference TRBV7-9 and TRBJ1-2, is DTGVSQNPRHKITKRGQNVTFRCDPISEHNRLYWYRQTLGQGPEFLTYFQNEAQLEKSRLLSDRFSAERPKGSFSTLEIQRTEQGDSAMYLCASSLEGGSGYTFGSGTRLTVV.

In its sample, this clone was seen once. The rearrangement uses TRBV3-1 (or the pseudogene TRBV3-2) and TRBJ1-2; the match to TRBD1 covers 9 bases. The J segment lost 4 bases and the V segment lost 0 bases, leaving 12 bases of the junction unmatched. Germline V gene sequence: CDR1 LGHDT, CDR2 YNNKEL (reference sequence). The length of the CDR3 is 18 residues. The CDR3: CASSQEALTGGRRYGYTF. The CDR3 bases are TGTGCCAGCAGCCAAGAGGCTCTTACAGGGGGCCGGCGCTATGGCTACACCTTC.

This sequence joins TRBV29-1 and TRBJ1-1; no reliable D call. Trimming took 3 bases from V and 4 from J, leaving 12 bases between them. Looked up from germline, CDR1 is SQVTM and CDR2 is ANQGSEA. The CDR3 has 13 amino acids. CDR3 nucleotides: TGCAGCGTTGACTGGCGGGATGGCACTGAAGCTTTCTTT. Encoded protein: CSVDWRDGTEAFF.

The V call is TRBV11-2, the J call TRBJ1-1, with D possibly being TRBD1 (5 bases). V was pared by 5 bases and J by 1 base, with 11 bases between. Germline CDR1 SGHAT, CDR2 FQNNGV. CDR3 length: 14 amino acids. The DNA for the CDR3 is TGTGCCAGCAGCCTGATGGGGCAGAACACTGAAGCTTTCTTT. Its protein product is CASSLMGQNTEAFF.

This chain connects TRBV2 to TRBJ2-1; D might be TRBD2 (6 bases). V was cut by 6 bases and J by 10 bases, with 22 bases left in between. The CDR3 runs 15 residues. Per germline, CDR1 SNHLY and CDR2 FYNNEI. CDR3 amino acids: CASRPTGTSFLEQFF. The CDR3 DNA is TGTGCCAGCAGACCGACCGGGACTTCCTTTTTAGAGCAGTTCTTC.

J is TRBJ2-1 and V is TRBV5-4, with 7 bases aligning to TRBD2. V was clipped by 1 base and J by 10 bases; unmatched bases: 14. Germline CDR1 SGHNT, CDR2 YYREEE (reference sequence). The CDR3 covers 16 residues. This CDR3 reads CASSLSGGSGFWEQFF. CDR3 in DNA: TGTGCCAGCAGCTTGTCGGGCGGGAGTGGATTCTGGGAGCAGTTCTTC.

The gene calls are TRBV5-1 and TRBJ1-2, with a possible D match to TRBD1 (5 bases). The CDR3 covers 15 residues. Looked up from germline, CDR1 is SGHRS and CDR2 is YFSETQ. Trimming took 0 bases from V and 1 from J, leaving 10 bases between them. The CDR3 is CASSLAGGGNYGYTF. Written as DNA, the CDR3 is TGCGCCAGCAGCTTGGCGGGGGGAGGTAACTATGGCTACACCTTC.

The DNA of the CDR3 is TGTGCCAGCAGCTCCCTAGAGTTGTATAACTATGGCTACACCTTC. This encodes CASSSLELYNYGYTF. The chain joins TRBV5-6 to TRBJ1-2; unclear D gene. The germline V gene encodes CDR1 SGHDT and CDR2 YYEEEE. The CDR3 has 15 amino acids. V was clipped by 3 bases and J by 1 base, with 13 bases between them.

The chain recombines TRBV11-2 with TRBJ1-5; TRBD1 is a possible D gene (6 bases). Looked up from germline, CDR1 is SGHAT and CDR2 is FQNNGV. This CDR3 spans 14 amino acids. Trimming stripped 5 bases from V and 9 bases from J, with 17 bases between. The DNA for the CDR3 is TGTGCCAGCAGCCGAGGGGGATTGGCGTCGCCCCAGCATTTT. It yields the protein CASSRGGLASPQHF.

The genes are TRBV19 and TRBJ2-2, with D tentatively TRBD2 (5 bases). CDR1 is LNHDA and CDR2 is SQIVND in the germline V gene (reference sequence). Trimming left V 6 bases short and J 5 bases short, with 16 bases between. The CDR3 spans 15 residues. For the CDR3, the DNA is TGTGCCAGTAGGACCAGTGCGGCGGGTACCGGGGAGCTGTTTTTT. Its translation is CASRTSAAGTGELFF.

The CDR3 is CASSPGGKLFF. Here the CDR3 DNA reads TGTGCCAGTAGTCCAGGGGGAAAACTGTTTTTT. The genes are TRBV19 and TRBJ1-4; TRBD1 matches 7 bases. Trimming removed 5 bases from V and 10 bases from J; junction bases left unmatched: 1. Germline-derived CDR1 and CDR2 are LNHDA and SQIVND (reference sequence). The CDR3 extends over 11 amino acids.

This chain uses TRBV3-1 (or the pseudogene TRBV3-2) with TRBJ1-3; TRBD1 might be the D (6 bases). Germline lookup yields CDR1 LGHDT and CDR2 YNNKEL (reference sequence). Trimming pared 4 bases from V and 4 bases from J, leaving 14 bases between. The CDR3 spans 15 residues. CDR3 nucleotides: TGTGCCAGCAGCCCGTGGGGGGCAGACGGAAACACCATATATTTT. It specifies CASSPWGADGNTIYF.

The chain links TRBV5-5 to TRBJ1-5, with TRBD1 as a possible D gene (5 bases). The CDR3 spans 16 residues. Germline assignment: CDR1 SGHKS and CDR2 YYEKEE (reference sequence). V dropped 0 bases and J dropped 9 bases, with 19 bases sitting between them. The CDR3 DNA follows: TGTGCCAGCAGCTTGGTGCCTGCCAGGGCCCTGGTGCCCCAGCATTTT. It translates to CASSLVPARALVPQHF.

The chain is built from TRBV29-1 and TRBJ1-2, with a tentative D call TRBD1 (5 bases). Germline-derived CDR1 and CDR2 are SQVTM and ANQGSEA. With 7 bases removed from V and 1 base from J, the gap between germline ends came to 13 bases. This CDR3 is built from 13 residues. CDR3 in amino acids: CSAGRTNNYGYTF. The CDR3 DNA follows: TGCAGCGCCGGACGGACAAATAACTATGGCTACACCTTC.